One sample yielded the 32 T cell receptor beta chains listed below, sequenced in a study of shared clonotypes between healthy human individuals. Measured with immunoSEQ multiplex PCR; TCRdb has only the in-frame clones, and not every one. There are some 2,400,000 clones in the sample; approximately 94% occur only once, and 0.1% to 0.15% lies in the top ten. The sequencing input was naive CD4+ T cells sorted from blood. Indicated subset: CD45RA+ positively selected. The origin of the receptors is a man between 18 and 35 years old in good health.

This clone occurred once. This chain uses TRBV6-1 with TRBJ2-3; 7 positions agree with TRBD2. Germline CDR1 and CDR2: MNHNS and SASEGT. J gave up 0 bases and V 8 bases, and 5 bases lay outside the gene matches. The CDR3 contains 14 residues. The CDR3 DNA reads TGTGCCAGCCCCCGGGACTACAGCACAGATACGCAGTATTTT. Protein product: CASPRDYSTDTQYF.

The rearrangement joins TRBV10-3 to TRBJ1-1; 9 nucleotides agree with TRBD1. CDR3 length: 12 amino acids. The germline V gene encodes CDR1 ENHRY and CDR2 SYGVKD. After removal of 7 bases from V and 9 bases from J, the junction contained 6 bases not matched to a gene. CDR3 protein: CAIKGQGSKAFF. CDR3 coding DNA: TGTGCCATCAAGGGACAGGGAAGCAAAGCTTTCTTT.

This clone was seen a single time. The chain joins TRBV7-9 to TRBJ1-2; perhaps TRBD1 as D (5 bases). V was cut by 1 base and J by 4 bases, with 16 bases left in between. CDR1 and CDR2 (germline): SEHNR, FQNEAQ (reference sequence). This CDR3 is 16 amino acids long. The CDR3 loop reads CASSLGRQPSAYGYTF. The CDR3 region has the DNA TGTGCCAGCAGCTTAGGTCGACAGCCCAGCGCCTATGGCTACACCTTC.

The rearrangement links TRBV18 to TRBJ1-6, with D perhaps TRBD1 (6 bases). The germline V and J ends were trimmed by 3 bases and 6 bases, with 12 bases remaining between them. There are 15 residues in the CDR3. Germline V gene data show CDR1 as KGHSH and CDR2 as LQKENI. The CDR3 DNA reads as TGTGCCAGCTCACCGGCGGGGACACCTAATTCACCCCTCCACTTT. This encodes CASSPAGTPNSPLHF.

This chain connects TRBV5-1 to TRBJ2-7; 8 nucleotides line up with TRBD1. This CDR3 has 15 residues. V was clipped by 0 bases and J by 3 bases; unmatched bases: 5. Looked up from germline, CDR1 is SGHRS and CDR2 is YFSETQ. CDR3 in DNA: TGCGCCAGCAGCTTGGAGGTGACAGGGGTCTACGAGCAGTACTTC. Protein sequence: CASSLEVTGVYEQYF.

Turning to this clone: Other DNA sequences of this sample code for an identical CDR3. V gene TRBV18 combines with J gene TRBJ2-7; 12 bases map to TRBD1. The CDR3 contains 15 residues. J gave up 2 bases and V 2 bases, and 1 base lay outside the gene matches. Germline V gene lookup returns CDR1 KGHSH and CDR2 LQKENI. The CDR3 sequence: CASSPGTGGPYEQYF. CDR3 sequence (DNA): TGTGCCAGCTCACCAGGGACAGGGGGCCCCTACGAGCAGTACTTC.

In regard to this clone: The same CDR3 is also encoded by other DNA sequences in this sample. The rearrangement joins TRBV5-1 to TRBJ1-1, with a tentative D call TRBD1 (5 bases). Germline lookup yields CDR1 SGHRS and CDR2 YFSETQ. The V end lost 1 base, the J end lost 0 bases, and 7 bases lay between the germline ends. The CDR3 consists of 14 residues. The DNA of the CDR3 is TGCGCCAGCAGCTTGACAGGTATGAACACTGAAGCTTTCTTT. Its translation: CASSLTGMNTEAFF.

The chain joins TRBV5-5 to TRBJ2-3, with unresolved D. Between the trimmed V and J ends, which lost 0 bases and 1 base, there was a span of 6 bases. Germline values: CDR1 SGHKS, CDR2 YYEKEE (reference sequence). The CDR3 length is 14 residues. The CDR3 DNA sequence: TGTGCCAGCAGCTTGGCCTGGGGCACAGATACGCAGTATTTT. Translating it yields CASSLAWGTDTQYF.

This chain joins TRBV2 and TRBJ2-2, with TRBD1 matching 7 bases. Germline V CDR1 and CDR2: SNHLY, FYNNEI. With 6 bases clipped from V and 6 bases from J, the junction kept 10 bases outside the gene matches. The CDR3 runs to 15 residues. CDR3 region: CASRGSGTVSGELFF. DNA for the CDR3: TGTGCCAGCAGGGGTTCCGGGACAGTTTCCGGGGAGCTGTTTTTT.

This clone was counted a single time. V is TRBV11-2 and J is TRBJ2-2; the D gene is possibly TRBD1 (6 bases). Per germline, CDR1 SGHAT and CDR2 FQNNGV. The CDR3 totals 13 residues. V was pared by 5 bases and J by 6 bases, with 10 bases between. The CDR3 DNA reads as TGTGCCAGCAGCCAGGGGAGCGCCGGGGAGCTGTTTTTT. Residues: CASSQGSAGELFF.

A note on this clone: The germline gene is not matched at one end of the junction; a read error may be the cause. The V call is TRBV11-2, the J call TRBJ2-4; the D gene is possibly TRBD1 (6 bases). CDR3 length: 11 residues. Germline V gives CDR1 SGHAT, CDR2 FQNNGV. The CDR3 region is CASSSYPGQHF. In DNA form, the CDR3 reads TGTGCCAGCAGCTCCTATCCTGGACAGCACTTC.

The CDR3, as DNA: TGTGCCAGCAGCTACGACAGGGCCGGGTCCCACGAGCAGTACTTC. It specifies CASSYDRAGSHEQYF. The chain links TRBV7-6 to TRBJ2-7; 7 bases fit TRBD1. With V trimmed by 4 bases and J by 5 bases, 11 bases remained unmatched. This CDR3 is 15 amino acids long. Germline values: CDR1 SGHVS, CDR2 FNYEAQ.

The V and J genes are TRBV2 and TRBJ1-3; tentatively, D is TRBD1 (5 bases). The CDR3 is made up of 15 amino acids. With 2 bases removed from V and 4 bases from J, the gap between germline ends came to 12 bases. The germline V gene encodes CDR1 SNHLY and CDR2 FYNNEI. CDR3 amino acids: CASSESGAQGNTIYF. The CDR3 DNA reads TGTGCCAGCAGTGAATCCGGGGCGCAGGGAAACACCATATATTTT.

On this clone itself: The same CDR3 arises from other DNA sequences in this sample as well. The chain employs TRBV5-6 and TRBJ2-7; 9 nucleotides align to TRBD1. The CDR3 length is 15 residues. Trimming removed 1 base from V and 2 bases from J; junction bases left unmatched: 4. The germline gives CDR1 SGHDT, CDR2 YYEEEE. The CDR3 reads CASSLRGTGPYEQYF. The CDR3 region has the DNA TGTGCCAGCAGCTTGAGGGGGACAGGGCCCTACGAGCAGTACTTC.

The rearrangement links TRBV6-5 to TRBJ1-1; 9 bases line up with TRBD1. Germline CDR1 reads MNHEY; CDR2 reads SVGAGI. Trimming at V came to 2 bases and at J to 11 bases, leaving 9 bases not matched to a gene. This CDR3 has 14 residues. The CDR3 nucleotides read TGTGCCAGCAGTTACCGGGACAGGGTTCGGGAGGCTTTCTTT. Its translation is CASSYRDRVREAFF.

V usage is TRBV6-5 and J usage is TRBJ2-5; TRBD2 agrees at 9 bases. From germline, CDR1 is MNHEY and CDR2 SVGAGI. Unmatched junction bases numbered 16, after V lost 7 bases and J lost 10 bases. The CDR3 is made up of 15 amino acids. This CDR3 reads CASTLVLAGVRDQYF. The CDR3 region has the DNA TGTGCCAGCACCCTTGTCTTAGCGGGAGTCAGGGACCAGTACTTC.

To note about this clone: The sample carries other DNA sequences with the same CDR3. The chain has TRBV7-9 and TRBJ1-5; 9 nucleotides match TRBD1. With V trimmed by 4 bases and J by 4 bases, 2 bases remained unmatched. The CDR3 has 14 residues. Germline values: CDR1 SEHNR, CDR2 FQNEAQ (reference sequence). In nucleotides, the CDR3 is TGTGCCAGCAGCTCCGGGACAGGGAATCAGCCCCAGCATTTT. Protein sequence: CASSSGTGNQPQHF.

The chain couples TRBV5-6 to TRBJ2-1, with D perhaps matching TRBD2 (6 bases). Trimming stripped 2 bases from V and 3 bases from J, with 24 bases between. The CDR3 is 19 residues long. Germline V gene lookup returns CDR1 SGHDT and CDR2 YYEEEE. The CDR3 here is CASSFRRDEVVGNYNEQFF. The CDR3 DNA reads TGTGCCAGCAGCTTCCGGCGGGACGAAGTAGTCGGGAACTACAATGAGCAGTTCTTC.

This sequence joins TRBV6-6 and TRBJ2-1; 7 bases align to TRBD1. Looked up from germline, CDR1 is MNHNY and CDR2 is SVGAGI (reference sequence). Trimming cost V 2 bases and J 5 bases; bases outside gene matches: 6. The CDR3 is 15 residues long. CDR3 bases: TGTGCCAGCAGTTACGCCCGGACAGGCGACAATGAGCAGTTCTTC. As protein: CASSYARTGDNEQFF.

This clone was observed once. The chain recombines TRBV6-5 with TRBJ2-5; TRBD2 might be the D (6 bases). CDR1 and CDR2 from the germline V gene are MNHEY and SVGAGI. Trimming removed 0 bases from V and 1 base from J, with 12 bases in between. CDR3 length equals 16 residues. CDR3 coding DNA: TGTGCCAGCAGTTACTCTGGGGGAGGCGGCCAAGAGACCCAGTACTTC. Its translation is CASSYSGGGGQETQYF.

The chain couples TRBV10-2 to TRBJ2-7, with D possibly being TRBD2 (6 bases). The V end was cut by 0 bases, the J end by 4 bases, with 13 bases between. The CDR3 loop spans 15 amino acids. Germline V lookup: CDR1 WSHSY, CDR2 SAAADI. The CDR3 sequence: CASSESRLGGYEQYF. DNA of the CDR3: TGCGCCAGCAGTGAGTCGCGACTAGGAGGGTACGAGCAGTACTTC.

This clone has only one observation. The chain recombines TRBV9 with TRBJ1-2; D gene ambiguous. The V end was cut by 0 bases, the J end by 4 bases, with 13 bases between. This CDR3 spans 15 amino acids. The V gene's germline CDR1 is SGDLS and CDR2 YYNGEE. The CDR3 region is CASSVDSDVGYGYTF. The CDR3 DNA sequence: TGTGCCAGCAGCGTAGACAGCGACGTAGGCTATGGCTACACCTTC.

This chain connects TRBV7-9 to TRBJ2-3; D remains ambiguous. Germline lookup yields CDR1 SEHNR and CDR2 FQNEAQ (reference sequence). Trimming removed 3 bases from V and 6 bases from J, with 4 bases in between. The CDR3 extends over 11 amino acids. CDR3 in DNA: TGTGCCAGCAGCTTCGTGGATACGCAGTATTTT. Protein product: CASSFVDTQYF.

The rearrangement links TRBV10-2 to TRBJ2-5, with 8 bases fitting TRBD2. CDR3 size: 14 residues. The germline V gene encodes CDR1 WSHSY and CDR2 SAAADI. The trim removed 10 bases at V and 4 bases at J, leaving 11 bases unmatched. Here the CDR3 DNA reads TGCGCCACCTATAGCGGGGTTATACGAGAGACCCAGTACTTC. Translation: CATYSGVIRETQYF.

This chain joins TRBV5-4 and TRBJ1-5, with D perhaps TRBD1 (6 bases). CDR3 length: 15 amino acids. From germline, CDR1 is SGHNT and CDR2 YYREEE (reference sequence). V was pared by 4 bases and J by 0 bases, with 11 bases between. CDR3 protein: CASSLGGDSNQPQHF. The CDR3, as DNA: TGTGCCAGCAGCCTGGGGGGCGATAGCAATCAGCCCCAGCATTTT. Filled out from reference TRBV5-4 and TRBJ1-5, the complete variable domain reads ETGVTQSPTHLIKTRGQQVTLRCSSQSGHNTVSWYQQALGQGPQFIFQYYREEENGRGNFPPRFSGLQFPNYSSELNVNALELDDSALYLCASSLGGDSNQPQHFGDGTRLSIL.

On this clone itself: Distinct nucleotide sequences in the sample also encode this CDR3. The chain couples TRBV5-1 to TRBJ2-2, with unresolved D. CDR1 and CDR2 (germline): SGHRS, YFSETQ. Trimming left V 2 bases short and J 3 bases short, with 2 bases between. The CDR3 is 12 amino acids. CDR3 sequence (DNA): TGCGCCAGCAGCTTACACACCGGGGAGCTGTTTTTT. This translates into CASSLHTGELFF.

The CDR3 spells CAIKQEQNSPLHF. The DNA of the CDR3 is TGTGCCATCAAACAGGAGCAGAATTCACCCCTCCACTTT. V is TRBV10-3 and J is TRBJ1-6, with TRBD1 as a possible D gene (5 bases). This CDR3 spans 13 amino acids. The germline V gene encodes CDR1 ENHRY and CDR2 SYGVKD. Trimming left V 7 bases short and J 7 bases short, with 11 bases between.

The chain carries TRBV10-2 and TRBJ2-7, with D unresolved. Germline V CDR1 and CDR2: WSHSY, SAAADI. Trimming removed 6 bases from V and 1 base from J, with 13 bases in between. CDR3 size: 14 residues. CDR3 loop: CASRGWANSYEQYF. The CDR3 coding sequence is TGCGCCAGCAGGGGGTGGGCGAATTCCTACGAGCAGTACTTC.

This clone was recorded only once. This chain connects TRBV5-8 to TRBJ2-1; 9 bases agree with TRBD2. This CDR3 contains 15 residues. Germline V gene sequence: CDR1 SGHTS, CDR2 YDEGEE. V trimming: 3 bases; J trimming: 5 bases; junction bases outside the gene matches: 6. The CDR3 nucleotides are TGTGCCAGCAGCTCGAGACTAGCGGCGAACAATGAGCAGTTCTTC. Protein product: CASSSRLAANNEQFF.

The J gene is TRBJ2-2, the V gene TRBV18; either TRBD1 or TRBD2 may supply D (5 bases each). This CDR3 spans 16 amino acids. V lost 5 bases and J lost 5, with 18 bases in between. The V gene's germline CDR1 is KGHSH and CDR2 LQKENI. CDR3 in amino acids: CASSLRDAPGTGELFF. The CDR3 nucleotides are TGTGCCAGCTCATTAAGGGACGCACCCGGGACCGGGGAGCTGTTTTTT.

The CDR3 DNA sequence: TGTGCCAGCAGTTACTCACGGGACGGCGGAGAAAAACTGTTTTTT. Translated, it gives CASSYSRDGGEKLFF. The genes are TRBV2 and TRBJ1-4; the D gene is possibly TRBD1 (5 bases). The CDR3 is made up of 15 amino acids. Between the trimmed V and J ends, which lost 5 bases and 8 bases, there was a span of 18 bases. Germline CDR1 is SNHLY and CDR2 is FYNNEI.

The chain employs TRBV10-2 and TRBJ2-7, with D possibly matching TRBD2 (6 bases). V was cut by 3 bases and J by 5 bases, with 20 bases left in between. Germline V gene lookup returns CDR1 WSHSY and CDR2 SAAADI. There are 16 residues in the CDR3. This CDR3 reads CASSERPGDSGDEQYF. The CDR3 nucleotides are TGCGCCAGCAGTGAACGTCCCGGGGACTCGGGGGACGAGCAGTACTTC.